This T cell receptor beta chain was recorded in a study of human T cells and chemical hapten exposure. As for the study in general: Per-sample variation in TCR yield stemmed mainly from small pooled library volume differences.

Time point given: patch test 2, 6 weeks after DPC sensitization. Indicated treatment: therapeutic diphenylcyclopropenone sensitization with weekly scalp DPC. This CDR3 is 14 amino acids long. V lost 5 bases, J lost 4 bases, and 2 bases stayed unmatched. The V gene's germline CDR1 is MNHEY and CDR2 SVGEGT. In the authors' methods: TCRs per sample had a median of around 96,000 and ranged from roughly 20,000 to 690,600. TCRdb recomputed calls from the RACE reads with MiXCR, one row per CDR3 protein. These V and J calls are TCRdb output, not the study's own analysis. The top ten clones hold about 1.4% of a sample with fewer than 150,000 distinct CDR3 sequences, roughly 12% of them seen once. About this clonotype: Antigen specificity is unknown.

Overall study findings and caveats: Positively correlated with patch test score were the counts of PT1 expanded TCRs.

This material consisted of whole blood, taken in connection with sensitization to the hapten diphenylcyclopropenone (DPC). This rearrangement joins TRBV6-2 or TRBV6-3 to TRBJ2-2; 9 bases match TRBD1. This receptor was identified in a woman aged 45-65 years with alopecia areata. Some clones in this sample may be carry-over from other donors' samples. The CDR3 loop reads CASSPTGGTGELFF. The CDR3 bases are TGTGCCAGCAGTCCGACAGGGGGCACCGGGGAGCTGTTTTTT.